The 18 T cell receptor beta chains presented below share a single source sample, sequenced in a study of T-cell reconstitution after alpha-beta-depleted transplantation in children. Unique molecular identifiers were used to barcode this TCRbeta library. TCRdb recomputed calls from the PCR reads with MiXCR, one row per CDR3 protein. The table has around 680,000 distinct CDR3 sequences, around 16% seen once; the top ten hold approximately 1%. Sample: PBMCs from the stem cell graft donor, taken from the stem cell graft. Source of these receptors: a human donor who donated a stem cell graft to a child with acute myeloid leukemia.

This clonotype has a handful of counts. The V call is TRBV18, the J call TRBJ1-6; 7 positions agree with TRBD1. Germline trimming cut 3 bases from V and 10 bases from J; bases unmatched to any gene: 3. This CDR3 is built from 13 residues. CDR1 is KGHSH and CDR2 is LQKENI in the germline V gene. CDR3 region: CASSPQGESPLHF. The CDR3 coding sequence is TGTGCCAGCTCACCCCAGGGGGAATCACCCCTCCACTTT.

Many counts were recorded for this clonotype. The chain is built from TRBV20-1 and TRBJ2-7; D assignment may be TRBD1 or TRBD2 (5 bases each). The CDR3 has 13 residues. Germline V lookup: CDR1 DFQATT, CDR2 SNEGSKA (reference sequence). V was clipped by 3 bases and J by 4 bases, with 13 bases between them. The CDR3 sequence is CSASYEGRYEQYF. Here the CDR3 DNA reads TGCAGTGCTAGTTACGAGGGGCGGTACGAGCAGTACTTC.

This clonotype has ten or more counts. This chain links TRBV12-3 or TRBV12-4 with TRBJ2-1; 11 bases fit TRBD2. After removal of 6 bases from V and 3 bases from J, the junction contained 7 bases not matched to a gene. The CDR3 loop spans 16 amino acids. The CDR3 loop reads CASSPSGTSGYNEQFF. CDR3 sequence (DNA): TGTGCCAGCAGCCCCTCTGGGACTAGCGGCTACAATGAGCAGTTCTTC.

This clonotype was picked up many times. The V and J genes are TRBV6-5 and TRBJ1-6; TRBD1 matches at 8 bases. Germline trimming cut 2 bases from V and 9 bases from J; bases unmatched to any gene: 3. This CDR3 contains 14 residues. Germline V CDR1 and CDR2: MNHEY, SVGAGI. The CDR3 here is CASSYGQGGSPLHF. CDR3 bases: TGTGCCAGCAGTTACGGACAGGGCGGTTCACCCCTCCACTTT.

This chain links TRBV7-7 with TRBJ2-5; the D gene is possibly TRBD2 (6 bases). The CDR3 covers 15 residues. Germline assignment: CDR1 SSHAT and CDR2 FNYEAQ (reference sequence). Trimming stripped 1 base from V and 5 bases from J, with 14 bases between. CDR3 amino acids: CASSLVGSGRETQYF. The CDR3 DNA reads TGTGCCAGCAGCTTAGTGGGGAGCGGGCGGGAGACCCAGTACTTC.

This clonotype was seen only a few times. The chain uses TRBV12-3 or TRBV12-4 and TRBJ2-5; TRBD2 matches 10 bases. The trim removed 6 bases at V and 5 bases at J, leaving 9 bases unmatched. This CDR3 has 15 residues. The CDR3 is CASSTWTSGGETQYF. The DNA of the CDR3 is TGTGCCAGCAGCACATGGACTAGCGGAGGGGAGACCCAGTACTTC.

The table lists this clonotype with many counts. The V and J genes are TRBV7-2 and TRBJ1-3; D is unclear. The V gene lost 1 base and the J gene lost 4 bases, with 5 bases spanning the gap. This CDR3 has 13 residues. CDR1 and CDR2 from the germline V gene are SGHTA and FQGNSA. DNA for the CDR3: TGTGCCAGCAGCTTAGTGGAGGGAAACACCATATATTTT. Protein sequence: CASSLVEGNTIYF.

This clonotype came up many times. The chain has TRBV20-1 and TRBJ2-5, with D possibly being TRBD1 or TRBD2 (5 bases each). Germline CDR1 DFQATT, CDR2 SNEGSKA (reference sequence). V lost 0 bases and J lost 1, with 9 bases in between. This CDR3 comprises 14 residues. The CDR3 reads CSARDRGVQETQYF. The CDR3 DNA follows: TGCAGTGCTAGAGATCGAGGGGTCCAAGAGACCCAGTACTTC.

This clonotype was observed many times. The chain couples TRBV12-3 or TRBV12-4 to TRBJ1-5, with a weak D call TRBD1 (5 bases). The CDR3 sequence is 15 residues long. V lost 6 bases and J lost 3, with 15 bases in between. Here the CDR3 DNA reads TGTGCCAGCAGCCTCGGGACCCCGACCAATCAGCCCCAGCATTTT. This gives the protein CASSLGTPTNQPQHF.

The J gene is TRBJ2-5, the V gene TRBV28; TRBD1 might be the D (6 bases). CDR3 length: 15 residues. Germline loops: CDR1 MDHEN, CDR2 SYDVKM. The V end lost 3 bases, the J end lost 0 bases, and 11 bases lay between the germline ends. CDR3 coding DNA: TGTGCCAGCAGTTTCTCCGGACAGTACCAAGAGACCCAGTACTTC. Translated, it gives CASSFSGQYQETQYF.

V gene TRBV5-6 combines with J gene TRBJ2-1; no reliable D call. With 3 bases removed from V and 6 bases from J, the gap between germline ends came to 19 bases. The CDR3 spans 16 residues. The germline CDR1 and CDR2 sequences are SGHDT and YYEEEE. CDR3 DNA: TGTGCCAGCAGCTCGCGTTTTCTTTCGAGAACCAATGAGCAGTTCTTC. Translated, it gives CASSSRFLSRTNEQFF.

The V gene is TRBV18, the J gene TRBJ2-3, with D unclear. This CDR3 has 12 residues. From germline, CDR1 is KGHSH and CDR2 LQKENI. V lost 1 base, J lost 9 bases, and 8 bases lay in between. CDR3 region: CASSPRPMTQYF. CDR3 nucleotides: TGTGCCAGCTCACCACGCCCAATGACGCAGTATTTT.

The CDR3 spells CASSFLSERRSSSYSGNTIYF. DNA for the CDR3: TGTGCCAGCAGCTTTCTTAGTGAGCGTCGATCCTCCTCATACTCTGGAAACACCATATATTTT. The rearrangement uses TRBV11-2 and TRBJ1-3; no clear D gene. Trimming removed 3 bases at V and 0 bases at J, with 27 bases between. The CDR3 runs 21 residues. Germline V gene data show CDR1 as SGHAT and CDR2 as FQNNGV.

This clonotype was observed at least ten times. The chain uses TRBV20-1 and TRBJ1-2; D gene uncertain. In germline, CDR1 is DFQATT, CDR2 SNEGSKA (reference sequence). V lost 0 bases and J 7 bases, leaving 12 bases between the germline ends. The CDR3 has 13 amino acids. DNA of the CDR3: TGCAGTGCTAGAGATCCCAATGCGCCTGGCTACACCTTC. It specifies CSARDPNAPGYTF.

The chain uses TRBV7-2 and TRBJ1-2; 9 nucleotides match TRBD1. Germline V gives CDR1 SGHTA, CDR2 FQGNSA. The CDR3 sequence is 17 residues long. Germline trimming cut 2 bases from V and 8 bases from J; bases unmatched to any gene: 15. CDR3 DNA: TGTGCCAGCAGCTTAATAGGCTCCGGGACAGGGCCTAGAGGCTACACCTTC. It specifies CASSLIGSGTGPRGYTF.

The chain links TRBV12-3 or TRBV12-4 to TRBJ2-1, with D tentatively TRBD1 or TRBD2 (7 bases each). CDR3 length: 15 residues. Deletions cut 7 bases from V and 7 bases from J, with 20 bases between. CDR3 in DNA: TGTGCCAGCATCAGGGGGGGGGCTAGGCGGAATGAGCAGTTCTTC. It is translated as CASIRGGARRNEQFF.

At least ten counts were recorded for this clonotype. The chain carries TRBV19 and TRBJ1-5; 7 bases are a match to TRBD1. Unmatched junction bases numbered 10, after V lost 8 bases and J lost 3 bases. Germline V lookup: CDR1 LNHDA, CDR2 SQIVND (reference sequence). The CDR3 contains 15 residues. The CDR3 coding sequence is TGTGCCAGTGAACGAGCGGGACAGCTCAATCAGCCCCAGCATTTT. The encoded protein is CASERAGQLNQPQHF.

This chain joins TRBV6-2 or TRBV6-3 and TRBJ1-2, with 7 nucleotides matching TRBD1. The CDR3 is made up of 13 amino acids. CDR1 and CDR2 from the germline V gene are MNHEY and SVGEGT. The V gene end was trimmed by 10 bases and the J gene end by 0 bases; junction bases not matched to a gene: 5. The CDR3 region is CAIWDSPNYGYTF. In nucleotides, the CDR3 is TGTGCCATATGGGACAGTCCTAACTATGGCTACACCTTC.